A selection of T cell receptor beta chains follows, all from one sample in a study of control samples from healthy donors and cancer patients. Profiling relied on immunoSEQ multiplex PCR, and the TCRdb table lists in-frame clones only, not all of them. The sample carries under 80,000 clones, approximately 84% recorded once. The sequenced sample consisted of blood. Source of these receptors: a man aged 50-60 years in good health. Each CDR3 is given with its conserved first and last residue. D genes are given only for firm matches. Clone sizes are given selectively: once, few, many, or a class where the clone is expanded.

J,D,V,size,DNA,CDR3
TRBJ1-1,TRBD1,TRBV11-2,NA,TGTGCCAGCAGCCGAGGGACAGTTAAGAACACTGAAGCTTTCTTT,CASSRGTVKNTEAFF
TRBJ1-1,NA,TRBV7-6,NA,TGTGCCAGCAGCGCTGACCTGAACACTGAAGCTTTCTTT,CASSADLNTEAFF
TRBJ2-1,NA,TRBV15,NA,TGTGCCACCAGCAGAGAGTCGGACCCTTACAATGAGCAGTTCTTC,CATSRESDPYNEQFF
TRBJ1-6,TRBD1,TRBV7-8,once,TGTGCCAGCAGCTCCTTGCCCTTTACAGGGGGCACGTCCTATAATTCACCCCTCCACTTT,CASSSLPFTGGTSYNSPLHF
TRBJ2-1,TRBD2,TRBV6-5,few,TGTGCCAGCAGTTCCCTAGCGGGATACTACAATGAGCAGTTCTTC,CASSSLAGYYNEQFF
TRBJ2-5,NA,TRBV13,NA,TGTGCCAGCAGCGGCTCGAGGAATCAAGAGACCCAGTACTTC,CASSGSRNQETQYF
TRBJ2-1,NA,TRBV11-3,NA,TGTGCCAGCAGCTTAAGAGCGGACAATGAGCAGTTCTTC,CASSLRADNEQFF
TRBJ2-1,TRBD1,TRBV10-3,NA,TGTGCCATCAGGGGACAGCACAATGAGCAGTTCTTC,CAIRGQHNEQFF
TRBJ1-3,NA,TRBV6-5,NA,TGTGCCAGCAGTTACGGGGTCGGGAACACCATATATTTT,CASSYGVGNTIYF
TRBJ2-7,NA,TRBV6-1,NA,TGTGCCAGCAGTGATGGCCGGGGTTTGTCGTTCGGCTTCGAGCAGTACTTC,CASSDGRGLSFGFEQYF
TRBJ2-4,NA,TRBV30,few,TGTGCCTGGAGTGTAACGGGGTCCAAAAACATTCAGTACTTC,CAWSVTGSKNIQYF
TRBJ1-5,NA,TRBV6-5,NA,TGTGCCAGCAGCCACGATAGCAATCAGCCCCAGCATTTT,CASSHDSNQPQHF
TRBJ2-7,NA,TRBV6-6,NA,TGTGCCAGCAGTTACGGGAGCCGCGGATCCGAGCAGTACTTC,CASSYGSRGSEQYF
TRBJ2-7,NA,TRBV11-2,NA,TGTGCCAGCAGCTTAGGAGCCAAGCAGTACTTC,CASSLGAKQYF
TRBJ2-3,NA,TRBV16,NA,TGTGCCAGCAGCCACGAGGTGGGGACAGATACGCAGTATTTT,CASSHEVGTDTQYF
TRBJ2-1,NA,TRBV29-1,NA,TGCAGCTTTTGCCTCGACAGAAGCTCCTACAATGAGCAGTTCTTC,CSFCLDRSSYNEQFF
TRBJ2-5,TRBD2,TRBV6-5,NA,TGTGCCAGCAGCCTTATAGCGGGGGGCCAGAAGACCCAGTACTTC,CASSLIAGGQKTQYF
TRBJ2-1,NA,TRBV2,NA,TGTGCCAGCAGTGAAGTGGGCCTTCTCCCGGGCCTAAGGAAGTTCTTC,CASSEVGLLPGLRKFF
TRBJ1-1,NA,TRBV5-4,NA,TGTGCCAGCAGCTTGTCGGGTATGAGCACTGAAGCTTTCTTT,CASSLSGMSTEAFF
TRBJ2-1,NA,TRBV11-3,few,TGTGCCAGCAGCACGGCCAATGAGCAGTTCTTC,CASSTANEQFF
TRBJ1-1,TRBD1,TRBV10-3,NA,TGTGCCACTTTGAGGAGTCTGACAGGGAGAGACCCCGTGAACACTGAAGCTTTCTTT,CATLRSLTGRDPVNTEAFF
TRBJ2-1,NA,TRBV9,NA,TGTGCCAGCAGTGACCGAACTGGGACTCCGTGGGGGGATGAGCAGTTCTTC,CASSDRTGTPWGDEQFF
TRBJ2-3,NA,TRBV10-3,NA,TGTGCCATCAGTGCAGGGACGGTTCAAGGTACGCAGTATTTT,CAISAGTVQGTQYF
TRBJ1-4,NA,TRBV6-5,NA,TGTGCCAGCAGTTACCGGTCGATTAATGAAAAACTGTTTTTT,CASSYRSINEKLFF
TRBJ2-2,NA,TRBV5-4,NA,TGTGCCAGCAGCTTGAGGGCAGCTAACACCGGGGAGCTGTTTTTT,CASSLRAANTGELFF
TRBJ2-5,TRBD2,TRBV27,NA,TGTGCCAGCAGTTTAGCGGGAGATAGAGAGACCCAGTACTTC,CASSLAGDRETQYF
TRBJ1-3,NA,TRBV4-1,NA,TGCGCCAGCAGCCAAGATCGAGTAACAGGGAGGATTCATACTGGAAACACCATATATTTT,CASSQDRVTGRIHTGNTIYF
TRBJ1-2,NA,TRBV4-3,NA,TGCGCCAGCAGCCAAGATCAGGGGCTCCTCTATGGCTACACCTTC,CASSQDQGLLYGYTF
TRBJ2-5,TRBD1,TRBV2,once,TGTGCCAGCAGTGAAGGTAACAGGGGGCGTGAGACCCAGTACTTC,CASSEGNRGRETQYF
TRBJ2-2,NA,TRBV19,once,TGTGCCAGTAGTCCCACCATTCCCGGGGAGCTGTTTTTT,CASSPTIPGELFF
TRBJ2-6,NA,TRBV18,NA,TGTGCCAGCTCACCGTCCGCGCCTCGCTCTGGGGCCAACGTCCTGACTTTC,CASSPSAPRSGANVLTF
TRBJ2-6,NA,TRBV6-5,NA,TGTGCCAGCAGTTATATGGGTCGCTCTGGGGCCAACGTCCTGACTTTC,CASSYMGRSGANVLTF
TRBJ2-4,TRBD2,TRBV19,NA,TGTGCCAGTAGTATATTTCCCCGCCTAGCGGGGGGCAAAAACATTCAGTACTTC,CASSIFPRLAGGKNIQYF
TRBJ2-7,NA,TRBV18,few,TGTGCCAGCTCAGCGGACAACTACGAGCAGTACTTC,CASSADNYEQYF
TRBJ2-1,NA,TRBV11-1,NA,TGTGCCAGCAGCTTAGGGGGGGGCGCCTACAATGAGCAGTTCTTC,CASSLGGGAYNEQFF
TRBJ2-5,NA,TRBV7-8,NA,TGTGCCAGCAGCTGGGTAGACTCGGGCGTGAAGACCCAGTACTTC,CASSWVDSGVKTQYF
TRBJ1-1,NA,TRBV6-2/TRBV6-3,NA,TGTGCCAGCAGTTACTCAGGACAAACCGTGGGAGCTTTCTTT,CASSYSGQTVGAFF
TRBJ2-2,NA,TRBV7-2,NA,TGTGCCAGCAGCTTAGCGCCGGCTAGCGGGGAGCTGTTTTTT,CASSLAPASGELFF
TRBJ2-1,NA,TRBV7-6,NA,TGTGCCAGCAGCTTAGCGGCTGGGCAAAGCTCCTACAATGAGCAGTTCTTC,CASSLAAGQSSYNEQFF
TRBJ2-2,NA,TRBV9,NA,TGTGCCAGCAGCGTAGGCCACACCTCGACCGGGGAGCTGTTTTTT,CASSVGHTSTGELFF
TRBJ2-1,TRBD2,TRBV11-2,NA,TGTGCCAGCAGCCTCATGACTAGCGGATCCGGCGGGGATGAGCAGTTCTTC,CASSLMTSGSGGDEQFF
TRBJ1-1,TRBD1,TRBV28,NA,TGTGCCAGCAGTTCTGGACAGGTCTTGAACACTGAAGCTTTCTTT,CASSSGQVLNTEAFF
TRBJ1-5,TRBD1,TRBV6-2/TRBV6-3,NA,TGTGCCAGCAGTGATCCCACAGGGGGCTATCAGCCCCAGCATTTT,CASSDPTGGYQPQHF
TRBJ2-5,TRBD2,TRBV19,NA,TGTGCCAGTAGTATTCCGGGACTAGCGGGGGGCCAAGAGACCCAGTACTTC,CASSIPGLAGGQETQYF
TRBJ1-2,NA,TRBV5-1,NA,TGCGCCAGCAGCTTGGGGGGTTACTATGGCTACACCTTC,CASSLGGYYGYTF
TRBJ1-4,NA,TRBV27,NA,TGTGCCAGCAGTTTATTATTTGCTTTTGGCGAAAAACTGTTTTTT,CASSLLFAFGEKLFF
TRBJ1-1,NA,TRBV5-5,NA,TGTGCCAGCAGCTTGGTAGGGAACGGGTACACTGAAGCTTTCTTT,CASSLVGNGYTEAFF
TRBJ1-5,NA,TRBV19,few,TGTGCCAGTACCCCCATGGGCGGCTATCAGCCCCAGCATTTT,CASTPMGGYQPQHF
TRBJ1-1,NA,TRBV7-9,NA,TGTGCCAGCAGCCCCAACCCTACAGGGAACACTGAAGCTTTCTTT,CASSPNPTGNTEAFF
TRBJ1-4,NA,TRBV19,NA,TGTGCCAGTAGTATGTACCAGGGAGCAACTAATGAAAAACTGTTTTTT,CASSMYQGATNEKLFF
TRBJ1-6,NA,TRBV6-5,NA,TGTGCCAGCAGGATTTCGAGCTCCTATAATTCACCCCTCCACTTT,CASRISSSYNSPLHF
TRBJ2-1,NA,TRBV5-4,NA,TGTGCCACATCCGGGACAAACTCCTACAATGAGCAGTTCTTC,CATSGTNSYNEQFF
TRBJ1-1,NA,TRBV12-5,NA,TGTGCTAGTGGTCCTCCGCGACAGAACACTGAAGCTTTCTTT,CASGPPRQNTEAFF
TRBJ1-6,NA,TRBV7-3,NA,TGTGCCAGCAGCTTAAACGTGTTGGGAGAAGGTCCCCTCCACTTT,CASSLNVLGEGPLHF
TRBJ2-2,NA,TRBV29-1,NA,TGCAGCGTGGGGGTGGTGGCAGGAAACACCGGGGAGCTGTTTTTT,CSVGVVAGNTGELFF